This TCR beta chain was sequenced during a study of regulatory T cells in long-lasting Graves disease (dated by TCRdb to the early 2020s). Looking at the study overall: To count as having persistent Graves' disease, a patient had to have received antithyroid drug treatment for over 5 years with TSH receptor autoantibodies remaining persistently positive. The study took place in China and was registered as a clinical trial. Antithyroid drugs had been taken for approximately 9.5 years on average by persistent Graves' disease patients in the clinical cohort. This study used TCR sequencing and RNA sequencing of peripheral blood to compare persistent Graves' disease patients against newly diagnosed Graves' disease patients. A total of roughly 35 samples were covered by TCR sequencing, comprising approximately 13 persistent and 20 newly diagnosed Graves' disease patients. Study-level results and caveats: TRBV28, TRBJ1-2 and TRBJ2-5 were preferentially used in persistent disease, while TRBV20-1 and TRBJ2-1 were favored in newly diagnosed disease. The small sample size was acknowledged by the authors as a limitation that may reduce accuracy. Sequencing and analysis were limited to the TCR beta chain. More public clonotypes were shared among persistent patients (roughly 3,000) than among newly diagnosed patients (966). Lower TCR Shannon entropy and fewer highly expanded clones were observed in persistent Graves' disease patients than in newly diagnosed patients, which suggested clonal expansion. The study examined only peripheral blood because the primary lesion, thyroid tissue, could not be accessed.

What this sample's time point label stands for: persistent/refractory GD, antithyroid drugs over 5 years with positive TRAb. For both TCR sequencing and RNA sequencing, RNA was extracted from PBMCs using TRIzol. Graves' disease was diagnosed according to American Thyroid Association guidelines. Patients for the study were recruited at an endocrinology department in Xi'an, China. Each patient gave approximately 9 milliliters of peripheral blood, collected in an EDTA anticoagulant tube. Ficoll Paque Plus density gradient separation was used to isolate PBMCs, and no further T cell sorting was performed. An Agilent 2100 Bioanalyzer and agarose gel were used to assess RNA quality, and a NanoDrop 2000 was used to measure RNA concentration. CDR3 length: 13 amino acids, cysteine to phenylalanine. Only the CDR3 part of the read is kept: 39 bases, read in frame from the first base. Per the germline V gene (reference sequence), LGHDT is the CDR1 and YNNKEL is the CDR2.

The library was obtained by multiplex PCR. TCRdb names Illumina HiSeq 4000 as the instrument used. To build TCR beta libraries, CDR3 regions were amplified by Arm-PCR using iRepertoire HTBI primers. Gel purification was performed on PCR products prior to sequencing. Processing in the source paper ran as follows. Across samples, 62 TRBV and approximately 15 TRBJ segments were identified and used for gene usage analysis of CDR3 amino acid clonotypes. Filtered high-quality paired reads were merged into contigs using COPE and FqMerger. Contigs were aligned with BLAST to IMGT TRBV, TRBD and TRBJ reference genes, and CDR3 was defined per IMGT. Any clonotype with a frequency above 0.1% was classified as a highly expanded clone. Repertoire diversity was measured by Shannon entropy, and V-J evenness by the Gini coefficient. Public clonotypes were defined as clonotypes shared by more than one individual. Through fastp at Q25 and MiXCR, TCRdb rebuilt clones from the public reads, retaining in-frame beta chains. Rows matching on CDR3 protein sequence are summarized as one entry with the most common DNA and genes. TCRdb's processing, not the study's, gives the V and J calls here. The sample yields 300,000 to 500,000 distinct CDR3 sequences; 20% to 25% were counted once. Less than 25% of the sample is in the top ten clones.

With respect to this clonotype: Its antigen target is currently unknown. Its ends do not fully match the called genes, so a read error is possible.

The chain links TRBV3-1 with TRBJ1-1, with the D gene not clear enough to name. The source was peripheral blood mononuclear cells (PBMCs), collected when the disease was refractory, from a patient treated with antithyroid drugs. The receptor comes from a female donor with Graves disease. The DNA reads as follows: TGTGCCAGCAGCCATGCCGTGAACACTGAAGCTTCCTTT. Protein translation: CASSHAVNTEASF. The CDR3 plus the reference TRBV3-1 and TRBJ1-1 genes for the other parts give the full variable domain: DTAVSQTPKYLVTQMGNDKSIKCEQNLGHDTMYWYKQDSKKFLKIMFSYNNKELIINETVPNRFSPKSPDKAHLNLHINSLELGDSAVYFCASSHAVNTEASFGQGTRLTVV.